This T cell receptor (beta chain) was recorded in a study of blood T cell repertoires in COVID-19. For the study at large: Collection of acute and convalescent COVID-19 samples took place in the United States, Italy and Spain. PBMCs, B-cell-depleted T cells, or T cells were the source of the cDNA or gDNA that made up the material.

Per the study methods: Scientists estimated how many nucleated cells there were by amplifying reference gene primers. This table comes from immunoSEQ multiplex PCR, and its TCRdb copy is limited to in-frame clones, with some not included. That table is the source of V, J and clone size, and D and trimming were worked out from the DNA. The sample lists around 86,000 clones; roughly 84% were seen once. CDR1 is WNHNN and CDR2 is SYGVQD in the germline V gene (reference sequence). V dropped 2 bases and J dropped 5; count of bases not matched to a gene: 5. This CDR3 region has 14 residues. Source material: peripheral blood. V and J are TRBV10-1 and TRBJ2-7, with TRBD1 matching over 8 bases. The receptor was isolated from a woman of 80 years or more with acute or convalescent COVID-19. CDR3 in DNA: TGCGCCAGCAGTGAGGGACAGGGTGGCGACGAGCAGTACTTC. Its translation: CASSEGQGGDEQYF.